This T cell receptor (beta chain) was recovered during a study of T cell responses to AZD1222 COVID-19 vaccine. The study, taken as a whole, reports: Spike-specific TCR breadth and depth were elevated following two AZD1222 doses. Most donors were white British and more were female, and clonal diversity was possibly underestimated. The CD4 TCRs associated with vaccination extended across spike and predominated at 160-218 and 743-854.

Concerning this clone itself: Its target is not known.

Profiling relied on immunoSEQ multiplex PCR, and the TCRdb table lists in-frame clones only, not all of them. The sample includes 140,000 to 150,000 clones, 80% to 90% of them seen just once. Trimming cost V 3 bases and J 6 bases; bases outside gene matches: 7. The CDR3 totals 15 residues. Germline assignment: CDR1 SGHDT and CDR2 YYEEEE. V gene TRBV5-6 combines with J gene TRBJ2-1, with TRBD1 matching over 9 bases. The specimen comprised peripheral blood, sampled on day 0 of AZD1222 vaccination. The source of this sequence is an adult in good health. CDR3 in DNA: TGTGCCAGCAGCTCCCCCGGGACAGGGTTCAATGAGCAGTTCTTC. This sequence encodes CASSSPGTGFNEQFF.